This is a list of T cell receptor beta chains from one sample in a study of cytomegalovirus exposure and HLA in healthy donors. The method was immunoSEQ multiplex PCR; TCRdb's version includes in-frame clones alone and lacks a portion of them. The sample lists 100,000 to 150,000 clones; less than 80% were seen once. Sample: PBMCs. The source is a woman aged 45-59 years in good health and CMV-seropositive. Each CDR3 is given with its conserved first and last residue. The order of the fields is V gene, J gene, CDR3 protein.

TRBV6-1	TRBJ1-3	CASSEAGQGILTNSGNTIYF
TRBV7-2	TRBJ1-4	CASSLTGEKLFF
TRBV4-3	TRBJ1-3	CASSQDPFDRSSGNTIYF
TRBV7-9	TRBJ1-1	CASSLRASGGSIEAFF
TRBV5-1	TRBJ2-5	CASSLAAVQETQYF
TRBV25-1	TRBJ2-3	CASRGGTGVSTDTQYF
TRBV6-1	TRBJ2-7	CAIRSSQGPTYEQYF
TRBV21-1	TRBJ2-7	CASSKAGTVYEQYF
TRBV6-6	TRBJ2-3	CASSYGLAGDTDTQYF
TRBV7-2	TRBJ1-1	CASSLASSGGNTEAFF
TRBV7-2	TRBJ2-1	CASSLDSEQFF
TRBV4-2	TRBJ2-7	CASSRQREGSYEQYF
TRBV19	TRBJ1-1	CASSIRGQGYTEAFF
TRBV2	TRBJ2-1	CASSELAFKEQFF
TRBV6-4	TRBJ1-1	CASSDGGQPNTEAFF
TRBV7-9	TRBJ2-5	CASSLVARKETQYF
TRBV27	TRBJ1-4	CASSPEGGNEKLFF
TRBV19	TRBJ1-1	CASSWESMNTEAFF
TRBV7-2	TRBJ2-7	CASSLSVQLYEQYF
TRBV7-2	TRBJ2-1	CASSFPGGYNEQFF
TRBV7-6	TRBJ1-6	CASSLVDRDRVRKGRNSPLHF
TRBV28	TRBJ2-1	CASSMTSGNSYNEQFF
TRBV30	TRBJ1-5	CAWSRPRLGAGADQPQHF
TRBV28	TRBJ1-1	CASSDNIRTEAFF
TRBV6-4	TRBJ2-6	CASSLGAGANVLTF
TRBV5-4	TRBJ2-1	CASSRGTSGNYNEQFF
TRBV4-2	TRBJ1-4	CASSQEIGGRVPGQLFF
TRBV5-6	TRBJ2-3	CASSTADTQYF
TRBV7-3	TRBJ2-5	CASSLLRGETQYF
TRBV18	TRBJ1-2	CASSPDDRVAYGYTF
TRBV18	TRBJ2-1	CASSPPQRGGPNEQFF
TRBV5-1	TRBJ2-7	CASSQLGQGPYEQYF
TRBV4-3	TRBJ2-1	CASSQDSRSYNEQFF
TRBV6-1	TRBJ1-2	CASRKQGIPHGYTF
TRBV5-1	TRBJ2-1	CASRTTSGLIYNEQFF
TRBV20-1	TRBJ1-2	CSAQKQDGYTF
TRBV11-1	TRBJ2-7	CASTAQGGTATYEQYF
TRBV6-1	TRBJ1-1	CASSRGGNTEAFF
TRBV5-6	TRBJ2-3	CASSRTGLAETDTQYF
TRBV7-2	TRBJ1-2	CASSLDSYYGYTF
TRBV5-4	TRBJ2-7	CASSQTGGEQYF
TRBV9	TRBJ1-4	CASSTGVITSRSEKLFF
TRBV6-1	TRBJ1-6	CASKQGGRDSPLHF
TRBV19	TRBJ1-2	CASSMGQGGYGYTF
TRBV28	TRBJ2-7	CASSLLDGDEQYF
TRBV6-6	TRBJ2-7	CAIRRGGDYEQYF
TRBV9	TRBJ1-1	CASSSTGTGVTEAFF
TRBV11-2	TRBJ1-2	CASSLSFPGTNYGYTF
TRBV6-1	TRBJ1-1	CASRHDRVNTEAFF
TRBV5-1	TRBJ1-4	CASSLPNSNNEKLFF
TRBV30	TRBJ1-3	CAWSTGAGNTIYF
TRBV6-6	TRBJ1-4	CASSYSGGDEKLFF
TRBV19	TRBJ1-1	CASSPTGNTEAFF
TRBV7-8	TRBJ1-5	CASSFKTGSNQPQHF
TRBV7-2	TRBJ1-1	CASSLVTGNTEAFF
TRBV5-1	TRBJ2-3	CASSLTGTGGPDTQYF
TRBV5-1	TRBJ2-1	CASSLSRNNEQFF
TRBV27	TRBJ2-7	CASRPTPSGRGYEQYF
TRBV15	TRBJ2-3	CATSRDLGEDPTDTQYF